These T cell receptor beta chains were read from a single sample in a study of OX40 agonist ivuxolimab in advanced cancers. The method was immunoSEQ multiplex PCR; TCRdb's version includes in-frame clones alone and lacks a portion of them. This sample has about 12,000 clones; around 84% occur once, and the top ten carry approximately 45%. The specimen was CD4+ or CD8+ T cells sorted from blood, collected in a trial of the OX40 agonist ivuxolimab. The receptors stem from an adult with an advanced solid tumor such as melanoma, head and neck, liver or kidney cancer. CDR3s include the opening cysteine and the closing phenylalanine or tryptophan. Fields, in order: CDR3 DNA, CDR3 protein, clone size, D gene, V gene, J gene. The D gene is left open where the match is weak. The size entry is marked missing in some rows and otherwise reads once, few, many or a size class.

DNA: TGTGCCAGCAGCCCTGGACTAGGCTCCTACGAGCAGTACTTC; CDR3: CASSPGLGSYEQYF; size: -; D: TRBD2; V: TRBV28; J: TRBJ2-7
DNA: TGTGCCAGCAGTGGGAGGGGGCTTCGATCGACTGAAGCTTTCTTT; CDR3: CASSGRGLRSTEAFF; size: -; D: TRBD1; V: TRBV27; J: TRBJ1-1
DNA: TGTGCCAGTAGCCAGGGAATCACTGAAGCTTTCTTT; CDR3: CASSQGITEAFF; size: -; D: -; V: TRBV19; J: TRBJ1-1
DNA: TGCGCCAGCAGCCAAGGGGCAGGGGGCGGTCAGCCCCAGCATTTT; CDR3: CASSQGAGGGQPQHF; size: few; D: TRBD1; V: TRBV4-1; J: TRBJ1-5
DNA: TGTGCCAGCAGTTTTGGCCAGGACAGTGAAGCTTTCTTT; CDR3: CASSFGQDSEAFF; size: -; D: -; V: TRBV27; J: TRBJ1-1
DNA: TGTGCCAGCAGCCCTGGGACAGGGGCATCTGGAAACACCATATATTTT; CDR3: CASSPGTGASGNTIYF; size: medium-sized; D: TRBD1; V: TRBV7-9; J: TRBJ1-3
DNA: TGTGCCAGCTGGGAGATGAGGGAAGGCTACACCTTC; CDR3: CASWEMREGYTF; size: -; D: -; V: TRBV7-8; J: TRBJ1-2
DNA: TGTGCCAGCAGCTTGGGGCGGGCTGAAGCTTTCTTT; CDR3: CASSLGRAEAFF; size: once; D: -; V: TRBV5-4; J: TRBJ1-1
DNA: TGTGCCAGCAGCCTAGACTGGGGACTATCCAATGAGCAGTTCTTC; CDR3: CASSLDWGLSNEQFF; size: -; D: TRBD2; V: TRBV4-2; J: TRBJ2-1
DNA: TGTGCCAGCTCACCACGGCAGGGGATTGGGCTTGCTGAAGCTTTCTTT; CDR3: CASSPRQGIGLAEAFF; size: -; D: -; V: TRBV18; J: TRBJ1-1
DNA: TGTGCCAGCAGCTTGAAGGGGGACAATCAGCCCCAGCATTTT; CDR3: CASSLKGDNQPQHF; size: -; D: -; V: TRBV5-4; J: TRBJ1-5
DNA: TGTGCCAGCAGTTTGGGACTAGCAATCCGAGAGACCCAGTACTTC; CDR3: CASSLGLAIRETQYF; size: -; D: TRBD2; V: TRBV27; J: TRBJ2-5
DNA: TGTGCCAGCAGCCAAGTTCGACTAGGCGAGCAGTTCTTC; CDR3: CASSQVRLGEQFF; size: few; D: -; V: TRBV14; J: TRBJ2-1
DNA: TGTGCTAGCAGCGACTCGGGACAGAGACAATCTGAGCAGTTCTTC; CDR3: CASSDSGQRQSEQFF; size: -; D: TRBD1; V: TRBV7-7; J: TRBJ2-1
DNA: TGTGCCAGCAGTTCTTCCACTAGCGGGAGGGTCAATGAGCAGTTCTTC; CDR3: CASSSSTSGRVNEQFF; size: -; D: TRBD2; V: TRBV28; J: TRBJ2-1
DNA: TGTGCCAGCAGCCTAACGGCTTCTAGCACAGATACGCAGTATTTT; CDR3: CASSLTASSTDTQYF; size: -; D: -; V: TRBV7-2; J: TRBJ2-3
DNA: TGCGCCAGCAGCCAGCAGACTAGCGGGGCCCCAGGCTTCGTTGTGCAGTACTTC; CDR3: CASSQQTSGAPGFVVQYF; size: -; D: TRBD2; V: TRBV5-1; J: TRBJ2-7